The 20 T cell receptor beta chains below all came from one sample that was sequenced in a study of human T cells and chemical hapten exposure. Indicated time point: patch test 1, 2 weeks after DPC sensitization. As to treatment: therapeutic diphenylcyclopropenone sensitization with weekly scalp DPC. TCRdb re-called the RACE reads with MiXCR, one entry per CDR3 protein. The sample contains 70,000 to 75,000 distinct CDR3 sequences, around a third of which appear only once. The sample consisted of whole blood, taken in connection with sensitization to the hapten diphenylcyclopropenone (DPC). All receptors come from a man aged 40-49 years with alopecia areata. Some clones in this sample may be carry-over from other donors' samples.

The chain couples TRBV6-1 to TRBJ2-5; 7 bases match TRBD1. V was clipped by 4 bases and J by 2 bases; unmatched bases: 4. The germline V gene has CDR1 MNHNS and CDR2 SASEGT. The CDR3 has 14 amino acids. Here the CDR3 reads CASSVGTAQETQYF. The CDR3 coding sequence is TGTGCCAGCAGTGTGGGGACAGCTCAAGAGACCCAGTACTTC.

V gene TRBV28 combines with J gene TRBJ2-7; perhaps TRBD2 as D (5 bases). The CDR3 has 11 amino acids. Trimming took off 5 bases at V and 7 bases at J, with 9 bases between the two ends. The V gene's germline CDR1 is MDHEN and CDR2 SYDVKM. This CDR3 is CASSHPGEQYF. Here the CDR3 DNA reads TGTGCCAGCAGTCACCCGGGGGAGCAGTACTTC.

The chain uses TRBV24-1 and TRBJ2-2, with D hard to call. The CDR3 has 15 amino acids. V lost 4 bases and J lost 0, with 8 bases in between. Germline values: CDR1 KGHDR, CDR2 SFDVKD. The CDR3 sequence is CATSDPGTNTGELFF. CDR3 coding DNA: TGTGCCACCAGTGACCCAGGAACGAACACCGGGGAGCTGTTTTTT.

This clonotype was seen ten or more times. The chain uses TRBV7-9 and TRBJ1-4; no firm D call. V lost 4 bases, J lost 11 bases, and 14 bases lay in between. Germline loops: CDR1 SEHNR, CDR2 FQNEAQ (reference sequence). This CDR3 region has 13 residues. The CDR3, as DNA: TGTGCCAGCAGCTCAAGGACTGATGGTAAACTGTTTTTT. Protein product: CASSSRTDGKLFF.

This clonotype was seen more than once but under ten times. The CDR3 reads CASSPRGRQETQYF. CDR3 nucleotide sequence: TGTGCCAGCTCACCGAGGGGGAGGCAAGAGACCCAGTACTTC. This chain uses TRBV18 with TRBJ2-5; D may be TRBD1 or TRBD2 (6 bases each). CDR1 and CDR2 from the germline V gene are KGHSH and LQKENI. The ends were cut back, 3 bases at V and 2 bases at J, with 10 bases in the middle. The CDR3 is 14 residues long.

The chain is built from TRBV28 and TRBJ2-7, with 11 bases matching TRBD1. CDR3 length: 14 amino acids. V lost 5 bases to trimming and J lost 4 bases; unmatched junction nucleotides: 4. The germline gives CDR1 MDHEN, CDR2 SYDVKM. The CDR3 is CASSPGTGGYEQYF. As DNA, the CDR3 is TGTGCCAGCAGTCCCGGGACAGGGGGATACGAGCAGTACTTC.

This clonotype was counted a few times. The chain links TRBV14 to TRBJ2-3; D possibly uses TRBD1 or TRBD2 (5 bases each). The CDR3 covers 17 residues. From germline, CDR1 is SGHDN and CDR2 FVKESK. The V gene lost 5 bases and the J gene lost 1 base, with 19 bases spanning the gap. The DNA of the CDR3 is TGTGCCAGCAGCACCCGAACCGGGGCGGTGGGCACAGATACGCAGTATTTT. Protein sequence: CASSTRTGAVGTDTQYF.

This chain uses TRBV6-2 or TRBV6-3 with TRBJ1-5; possibly TRBD1 for D (5 bases). V lost 2 bases and J lost 0, with 8 bases in between. Germline loops: CDR1 MNHEY, CDR2 SVGEGT. The CDR3 has 15 residues. For the CDR3, the DNA is TGTGCCAGCAGTTACAGTCAGGGTAGCAATCAGCCCCAGCATTTT. This encodes CASSYSQGSNQPQHF.

This chain joins TRBV7-9 and TRBJ2-4; the D is unclear. Trimming stripped 2 bases from V and 2 bases from J, with 13 bases between. The CDR3 totals 16 residues. Per germline, CDR1 SEHNR and CDR2 FQNEAQ (reference sequence). The CDR3 sequence is CASSLRPVESKNIQYF. In nucleotides, the CDR3 is TGTGCCAGCAGCTTACGGCCAGTGGAGTCCAAAAACATTCAGTACTTC.

The rearrangement joins TRBV3-1 to TRBJ2-1; 8 nucleotides agree with TRBD2. This CDR3 has 19 amino acids. After removal of 1 base from V and 8 bases from J, the junction contained 19 bases not matched to a gene. Germline loops: CDR1 LGHDT, CDR2 YNNKEL (reference sequence). CDR3 in amino acids: CASSQGGGEYGGARDEQFF. CDR3 in DNA: TGTGCCAGCAGCCAAGGGGGAGGCGAATACGGGGGGGCCCGGGATGAGCAGTTCTTC.

This clonotype has only a few counts. The chain combines TRBV7-9 with TRBJ1-5; 9 bases fit TRBD1. The germline gives CDR1 SEHNR, CDR2 FQNEAQ (reference sequence). The V gene end was trimmed by 3 bases and the J gene end by 2 bases; junction bases not matched to a gene: 5. This CDR3 has 16 amino acids. This chain's CDR3 is CASSLWGQGRNQPQHF. CDR3 sequence (DNA): TGTGCCAGCAGCTTGTGGGGACAGGGACGCAATCAGCCCCAGCATTTT.

The chain links TRBV29-1 to TRBJ2-3; D is unresolved. The CDR3 sequence is 14 residues long. The V and J ends lost 1 base and 0 bases respectively, with 8 bases between them. In germline, CDR1 is SQVTM, CDR2 ANQGSEA. Here the CDR3 DNA reads TGCAGCGTTGAAGGCGGCCCTAGCACAGATACGCAGTATTTT. It encodes CSVEGGPSTDTQYF.

The chain employs TRBV20-1 and TRBJ2-3; 7 positions agree with TRBD2. J gave up 0 bases and V 1 base, and 4 bases lay outside the gene matches. This CDR3 has 15 amino acids. CDR1 and CDR2 (germline): DFQATT, SNEGSKA (reference sequence). CDR3 region: CSARGPAGSTDTQYF. The CDR3 nucleotides are TGCAGTGCTAGAGGGCCAGCGGGGAGCACAGATACGCAGTATTTT.

The sample holds a few counts of this clonotype. This chain uses TRBV7-3 with TRBJ2-6, with 11 bases aligning to TRBD2. This CDR3 is 18 amino acids long. With V trimmed by 5 bases and J by 0 bases, 6 bases remained unmatched. Germline V gene lookup returns CDR1 SGHTA and CDR2 FQGTGA. The CDR3 here is CASSPPGLADSGANVLTF. The CDR3 bases are TGTGCCAGCAGCCCTCCGGGACTAGCGGACTCTGGGGCCAACGTCCTGACTTTC.

The chain combines TRBV6-6 with TRBJ1-5; D possibly corresponds to TRBD1 (6 bases). Trimming removed 2 bases from V and 3 bases from J, with 14 bases in between. There are 16 residues in the CDR3. Per germline, CDR1 MNHNY and CDR2 SVGAGI (reference sequence). The CDR3 nucleotides read TGTGCCAGCAGTTACGCGCACAGGGCGCTCAATCAGCCCCAGCATTTT. It encodes CASSYAHRALNQPQHF.

The chain has TRBV7-9 and TRBJ1-2; D perhaps matches TRBD1 (6 bases). The CDR3 is made up of 13 amino acids. The germline gives CDR1 SEHNR, CDR2 FQNEAQ (reference sequence). Between the trimmed V and J ends, which lost 4 bases and 5 bases, there was a span of 11 bases. The CDR3 sequence: CASSSGQTYGYTF. DNA of the CDR3: TGTGCCAGCAGCTCTGGACAGACTTATGGCTACACCTTC.

This clonotype was observed a handful of times. The J gene is TRBJ1-5, the V gene TRBV6-5; TRBD1 aligns across 9 bases. CDR1 and CDR2 (germline): MNHEY, SVGAGI. This CDR3 has 16 residues. The trim removed 6 bases at V and 9 bases at J, leaving 15 bases unmatched. The chain's CDR3 is CASSSILGQGKGPQHF. CDR3 coding DNA: TGTGCCAGCAGCTCAATCCTCGGACAGGGGAAGGGGCCCCAGCATTTT.

The gene calls are TRBV5-1 and TRBJ1-1; possibly TRBD1 for D (5 bases). The germline V gene has CDR1 SGHRS and CDR2 YFSETQ. The CDR3 has 19 residues. Trimming left V 1 base short and J 1 base short, with 23 bases between. The CDR3 loop is CASSLFPFTLGQSNTEAFF. CDR3 bases: TGCGCCAGCAGCTTGTTCCCCTTTACCTTAGGACAATCGAACACTGAAGCTTTCTTT.

This clonotype has a handful of counts. The V call is TRBV12-3 or TRBV12-4, the J call TRBJ2-1, with D possibly matching TRBD1 (7 bases). Between the trimmed V and J ends, which lost 3 bases and 1 base, there was a span of 10 bases. This CDR3 is built from 15 residues. CDR3 amino acids: CASSFQGGSYNEQFF. CDR3 DNA sequence: TGTGCCAGCAGTTTCCAGGGGGGATCCTACAATGAGCAGTTCTTC.

DNA of the CDR3: TGCGCCAGCAGCCAAGTTATAGGGAACTACGAGCAGTACTTC. Its translation: CASSQVIGNYEQYF. The chain employs TRBV4-3 and TRBJ2-7; no clear D. The CDR3 loop spans 14 amino acids. V shed 1 base and J shed 3 bases, with 10 bases lying between them. Germline V lookup: CDR1 LGHNA, CDR2 YSLEER.